This TCR beta chain comes out of a study of blood T cell repertoires in COVID-19. Study context: Whether acute or convalescent, the COVID-19 samples came from the United States, Italy and Spain.

Per the original data handling: Amplification with reference gene primers provided the estimates of nucleated cell counts. Produced via immunoSEQ multiplex PCR; TCRdb's table is partial and in-frame only. That table is the source of V, J and clone size, and D and trimming were worked out from the DNA. The profile shows 100,000 to 150,000 clones, around 87% of them singletons. Sequenced material: peripheral blood. This receptor was obtained from a woman aged 55-69 years with acute or convalescent COVID-19.

The CDR3 bases are TGCGCCAGCAGCTTTACTAGCGGGGGGGGCTACAATGAGCAGTTCTTC. This encodes CASSFTSGGGYNEQFF. The chain joins TRBV5-1 to TRBJ2-1; 13 positions match TRBD2. The germline CDR1 and CDR2 sequences are SGHRS and YFSETQ. This CDR3 spans 16 amino acids. Trimming cost V 2 bases and J 3 bases; bases outside gene matches: 2.